Below, one TCR beta chain is given with its context. This clone's antigen is unknown. Base qualities are not at hand, and no much larger clone is one base apart. The sample is drawn from a study of radiation and T cells in renal cell carcinoma (dated by TCRdb to 2020 to 2022). About the study as a whole: A total of roughly 53 samples underwent TCR beta sequencing, made up of some 26 tumors and about 27 peripheral blood samples. Across all 50 or so samples, roughly 3,700,000 unique CDR3 nucleotide sequences encoding around 2.8 million unique CDR3 amino acid sequences were identified.

Summary of the overall study and its limitations: Compared with controls, irradiated tumors had higher TCR clonality, as the top 100 clonotypes made up an average of around 50% of the repertoire, versus roughly 45% in nephrectomy-only tumors. A greater number of dominant CDR3 motifs was detected in irradiated tumors than in control tumors, and a larger share of the repertoire was occupied by these motifs in irradiated tumors than in control tumors. With a single-armed trial design, the study had no way to address how radiation dose or scheduling affects the TCR repertoire. Intratumoral heterogeneity went uncaptured because the only tumor material available was small regions of 0.8 to 1 g.

Taken from cysteine to phenylalanine, the CDR3 has 14 residues. CDR3 DNA only is kept here, 42 bases in frame from base 1. V gives up 4 bases and J gives up 4 bases, and the segment between their germline ends measures 11 bases. The germline V gene yields SGHVS for CDR1 and FNYEAQ for CDR2. TCR beta libraries were generated from genomic DNA with the immunoSEQ kit, following the manufacturer's recommendations. Library preparation used a first multiplex PCR with proprietary primers, then a second PCR adding unique barcodes, with bead cleanups after each round. Each sample batch included a kit-provided positive control reaction and a negative control reaction. The final libraries were assessed on an Agilent 4200 TapeStation D1000 ScreenTape, pooled by volume, and quantified by qPCR. An Illumina NextSeq500 fitted with a MidOutput 150-cycle cartridge performed the sequencing, running 156 Read1 cycles and 15 Index1 cycles with the kit's custom primers. The pooled library was loaded at 0.9 to 1 pM, with a roughly 22% PhiX control spiked in. The source study handled its data this way. Vendor-processed data were analyzed in R, and a clonotype was defined as all T cells sharing the same CDR3 nucleotide sequence. In the clone abundance analyses, frequencies were normalized to the 10,000 most abundant clones in each sample. Public T cell clones, which averaged fewer than five per sample, were excluded before analysis. Dominant motif analysis used ImmunoMap with the PAM10 matrix, gap penalty 30 and homology threshold 0.3; motifs with cumulative frequency at least 0.01 counted as dominant. TCRdb retrieved this table from immuneACCESS and kept in-frame rearrangements only. Not all clones are present; in checked studies, unresolved V genes account for under half, and no reason is known for the remainder. V, J and clone size reflect that table, while D and trimming were determined from the DNA. For this sample there are about 5,600 clones; about two thirds appear just once. More than 25% of the sample is taken by the ten largest.

According to the study, the label for this sample's time point signals: tumor resected at nephrectomy. The sample's treatment or condition label, in plain terms: treatment-naive control, cytoreductive nephrectomy. Control tumors came from treatment-naive renal cell carcinoma patients who underwent cytoreductive nephrectomy without prior radiation. Every patient's renal cell carcinoma showed clear cell pathology. The control tumors sequenced for TCR were resected between about 2011 and 2014 from fewer than 14 males and 4 females whose median age was 57 years (range roughly 35 to 90). Tumor processing involved mechanical dissociation, digestion with collagenase/hyaluronidase at 37 degrees C, handling in gentleMACS C tubes, and storage in liquid nitrogen. Genomic DNA for TCR sequencing was prepared using the QIAamp DNA Blood Mini Kit (Qiagen). Only samples passing all quality control checks were included in the analyses.

The specimen was tumor tissue, collected from a patient whose treatment was nephrectomy without radiotherapy. The rearrangement joined TRBV7-6 to TRBJ1-3, with no confidently assigned D gene. This receptor was taken from a human donor with renal cell carcinoma. The nucleotides read TGTGCCAGCAGCTACCGACCGGAGGGAAACACCATATATTTT. Its amino acids are CASSYRPEGNTIYF.